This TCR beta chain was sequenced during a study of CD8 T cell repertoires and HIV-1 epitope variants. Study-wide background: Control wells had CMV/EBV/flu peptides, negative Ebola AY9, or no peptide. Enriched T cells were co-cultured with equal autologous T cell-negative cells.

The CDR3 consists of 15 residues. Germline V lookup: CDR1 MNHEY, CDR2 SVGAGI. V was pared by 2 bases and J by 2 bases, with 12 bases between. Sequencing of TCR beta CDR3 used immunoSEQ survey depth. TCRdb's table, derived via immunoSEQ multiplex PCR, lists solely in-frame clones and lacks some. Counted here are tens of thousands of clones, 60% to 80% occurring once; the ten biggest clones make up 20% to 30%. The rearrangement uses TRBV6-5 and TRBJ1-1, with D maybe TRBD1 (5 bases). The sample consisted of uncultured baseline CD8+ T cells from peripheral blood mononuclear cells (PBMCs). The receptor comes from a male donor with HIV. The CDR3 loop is CASSYGASLNTEAFF. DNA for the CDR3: TGTGCCAGCAGTTACGGGGCCAGCCTTAACACTGAAGCTTTCTTT.